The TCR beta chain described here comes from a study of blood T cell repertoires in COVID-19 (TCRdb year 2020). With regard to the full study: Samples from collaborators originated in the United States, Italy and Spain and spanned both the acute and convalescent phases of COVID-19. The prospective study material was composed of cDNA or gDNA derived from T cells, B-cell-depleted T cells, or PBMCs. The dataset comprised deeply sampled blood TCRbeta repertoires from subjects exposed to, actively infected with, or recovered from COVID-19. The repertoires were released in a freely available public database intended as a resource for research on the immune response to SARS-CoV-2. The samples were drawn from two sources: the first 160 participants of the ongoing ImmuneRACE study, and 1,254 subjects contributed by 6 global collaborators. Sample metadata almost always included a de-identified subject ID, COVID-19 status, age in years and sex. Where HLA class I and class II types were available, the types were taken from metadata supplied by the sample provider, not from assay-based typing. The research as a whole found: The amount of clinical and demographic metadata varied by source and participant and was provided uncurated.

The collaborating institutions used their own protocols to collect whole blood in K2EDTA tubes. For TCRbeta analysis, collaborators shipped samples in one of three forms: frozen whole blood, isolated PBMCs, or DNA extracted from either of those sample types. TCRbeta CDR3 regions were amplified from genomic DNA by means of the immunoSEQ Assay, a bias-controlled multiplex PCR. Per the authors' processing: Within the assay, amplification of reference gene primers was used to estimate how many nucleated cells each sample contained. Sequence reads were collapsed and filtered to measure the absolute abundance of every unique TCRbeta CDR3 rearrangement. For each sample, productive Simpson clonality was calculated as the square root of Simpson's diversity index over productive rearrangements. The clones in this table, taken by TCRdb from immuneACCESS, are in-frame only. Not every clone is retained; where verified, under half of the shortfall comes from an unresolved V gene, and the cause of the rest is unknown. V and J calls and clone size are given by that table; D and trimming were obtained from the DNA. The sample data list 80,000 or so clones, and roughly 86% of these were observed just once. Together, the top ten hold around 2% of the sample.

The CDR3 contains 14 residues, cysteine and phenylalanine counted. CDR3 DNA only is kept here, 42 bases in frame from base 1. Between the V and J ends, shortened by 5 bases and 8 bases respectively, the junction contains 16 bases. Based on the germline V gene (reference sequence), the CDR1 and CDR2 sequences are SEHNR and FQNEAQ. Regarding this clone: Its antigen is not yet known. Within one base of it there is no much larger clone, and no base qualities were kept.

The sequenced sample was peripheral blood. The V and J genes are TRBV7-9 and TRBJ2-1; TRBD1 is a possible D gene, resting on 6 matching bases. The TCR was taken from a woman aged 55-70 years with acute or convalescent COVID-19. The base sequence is TGTGCCAGCAGCCCGCCCAGGGGCGGCGATGAGCAGTTCTTC. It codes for CASSPPRGGDEQFF. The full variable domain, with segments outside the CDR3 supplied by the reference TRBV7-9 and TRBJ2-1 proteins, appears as DTGVSQNPRHKITKRGQNVTFRCDPISEHNRLYWYRQTLGQGPEFLTYFQNEAQLEKSRLLSDRFSAERPKGSFSTLEIQRTEQGDSAMYLCASSPPRGGDEQFFGPGTRLTVL.